Given below is one TCR beta chain in context. Its specificity is unknown. There are 16 residues in the CDR3. Losses at the gene ends were 5 bases for V and 5 bases for J; bases not matched to a gene: 9. The germline V gene has CDR1 KGHDR and CDR2 SFDVKD. MiXCR was run by TCRdb on the RT-PCR reads, yielding one entry per CDR3 protein. Among fewer than 700,000 distinct CDR3 sequences, 13% were seen once, and the ten largest hold under 15%. This entry belongs to a study of response to subunit inactivated influenza vaccine. Study-level points and caveats: Each seasonal flu vaccination may recruit only limited new T cells, authors suggested.

V gene TRBV24-1 combines with J gene TRBJ2-2, with 8 bases lining up with TRBD2. The sequenced sample was PBMCs from blood, obtained roughly 45 days after vaccination. This TCR derives from a man aged 45-65 years who received an inactivated influenza vaccine. CDR3 sequence reads: CATSALAGKYTGELFF. The CDR3 bases are TGTGCCACCAGTGCCTTAGCGGGAAAATATACCGGGGAGCTGTTTTTT.